The sequence of this TCR beta chain was determined in a study of blood T cell repertoires in COVID-19. Study as a whole: Sites in the United States, Italy and Spain provided acute and convalescent COVID-19 samples. Nucleic acid was either cDNA or gDNA, and it came from T cells, B-cell-depleted T cells, or PBMCs.

From germline, CDR1 is GTSNPN and CDR2 SVGIG (reference sequence). The length of the CDR3 is 12 residues. V dropped 3 bases and J dropped 11 bases, with 11 bases sitting between them. Authors' analysis steps: Cell counts per sample came from amplifying reference gene primers. Some clones are missing from TCRdb's copy, which holds only in-frame ones; the method was immunoSEQ multiplex PCR. V, J and clone size derive from that table, while D and trimming were established from the DNA sequence. The sample gives about 220,000 clones, 70% to 90% of which show up once; 2.9% is in the top ten. The sample was peripheral blood. J is TRBJ1-6 and V is TRBV30; D is unclear. This sequence originates from a man aged 45-65 years who had recovered from COVID-19. For the CDR3, the DNA is TGTGCCTGGAGGACTGCGACGGCACCCCTCCACTTT. Amino acid sequence: CAWRTATAPLHF.